A selection of T cell receptor beta chains follows, all from one sample in a study of cytotoxic CD8 clonotypes in ibrutinib-treated CLL. Clones were read by immunoSEQ multiplex PCR, and TCRdb kept only the in-frame ones, dropping some. The profile shows about 200,000 clones, more than 70% of them singletons. Material: PBMCs, obtained after 12 months of ibrutinib treatment. The receptors shown here come from a human donor with chronic lymphocytic leukemia. Both conserved end residues are part of each CDR3. A D gene is named only where the DNA matches it firmly.

j_call d_call v_call cdr3_aa
TRBJ1-1 TRBD1 TRBV13 CASSLVPPAGQVTEAFF
TRBJ2-5 . TRBV7-8 CASSLKLLVQETQYF
TRBJ1-1 . TRBV27 CASSFSPLRPEAFF
TRBJ1-5 . TRBV19 CASSIGGWDQPQHF
TRBJ2-1 TRBD2 TRBV28 CASSIAGGPRFF
TRBJ1-1 . TRBV18 CASSPSGTEAFF
TRBJ1-3 . TRBV5-1 CASSFTGGNTIYF
TRBJ2-1 . TRBV14 CASSPGGGRASDEQFF
TRBJ2-2 . TRBV28 CASSLYTGELFF
TRBJ2-3 TRBD1 TRBV18 CASSPGTGVADTQYF
TRBJ2-1 TRBD1 TRBV25-1 CASSDSYDRETYNEQFF
TRBJ2-3 . TRBV6-1 CASSALRFGASTDTQYF
TRBJ1-6 . TRBV5-1 CASSGALQPLDNSPLHF
TRBJ1-1 . TRBV6-5 CASSYQGQLEAFF
TRBJ1-4 TRBD1 TRBV4-2 CASSQDPGQGNEKLFF
TRBJ1-4 . TRBV5-5 CASSFGRNTNEKLFF
TRBJ2-3 TRBD2 TRBV11-1 CASRPAGLAATDTQYF
TRBJ1-1 . TRBV6-5 CASSYGFTNTEAFF
TRBJ2-2 TRBD2 TRBV5-1 CASSLSVAGAGELFF
TRBJ1-2 . TRBV27 CASSQGYGYTF
TRBJ2-2 . TRBV11-2 CASSLGRAGPGELFF
TRBJ2-7 . TRBV18 CASSPETVGEQYF
TRBJ2-1 TRBD2 TRBV5-1 CASSSEGTSGKGNEQFF
TRBJ1-1 TRBD1 TRBV7-9 CAGQGAYTEAFF
TRBJ2-1 TRBD2 TRBV29-1 CSVKLAGVWNEQFF
TRBJ1-3 TRBD1 TRBV10-1 CASSEFKDRGLGNTIYF
TRBJ2-5 TRBD2 TRBV7-9 CASSPGTSSQTQYF
TRBJ1-2 TRBD1 TRBV11-2 CASSATTGGQREGYTF
TRBJ2-7 TRBD1 TRBV6-1 CASHRQGAREQYF
TRBJ2-7 . TRBV28 CASSRGHFYEQYF
TRBJ1-2 . TRBV19 CASSKGSARPYGYTF
TRBJ2-3 . TRBV30 CAWSVGSTDTQYF
TRBJ2-3 . TRBV2 CASKQGSDTQYF
TRBJ1-6 . TRBV7-6 CASSLEARADNSPLHF
TRBJ2-7 TRBD1 TRBV5-4 CASRGTGDSYEQYF
TRBJ1-3 . TRBV6-6 CASSSGDLIGNTIYF
TRBJ2-3 . TRBV30 CAWTQLVVDTQYF
TRBJ2-1 . TRBV2 CASSDALKGDEQFF
TRBJ1-1 TRBD1 TRBV6-5 CASSDRENTEAFF
TRBJ2-1 . TRBV7-2 CASIPGPYNEQFF
TRBJ2-5 . TRBV6-5 CASSYSLRVRGTQYF
TRBJ1-5 . TRBV19 CASTAGNYQPQHF
TRBJ1-2 . TRBV9 CASSVGLRGDLYGYTF
TRBJ1-1 . TRBV4-2 CASSQAIGNVNTEAFF
TRBJ1-3 . TRBV19 CASSMGLGTSGNTIYF
TRBJ2-3 . TRBV12-2 CASRLVSSIKVDTQYF
TRBJ2-1 TRBD2 TRBV5-1 CASSLAGESYNEQFF
TRBJ2-7 . TRBV5-1 CASSRQTDSYEQYF
TRBJ1-4 TRBD1 TRBV10-3 CAISANTGQGAVKLFF
TRBJ2-7 . TRBV4-1 CASSRGGIGTDYEQYF
TRBJ2-5 . TRBV6-5 CASRPGRYQETQYF
TRBJ1-2 . TRBV18 CASSQPGRGYTF
TRBJ1-5 TRBD1 TRBV2 CASTGTDSNQPQHF
TRBJ2-7 . TRBV19 CASSTRTGLAEQYF
TRBJ2-1 TRBD2 TRBV11-3 CASSFGTSGYNEQFF
TRBJ1-2 TRBD1 TRBV30 CAWVRDRALNYGYTF
TRBJ2-1 . TRBV4-2 CASSQGSPDNEQFF
TRBJ2-1 TRBD2 TRBV11-2 CASCPSGDYNEQFF